A selection of T cell receptor beta chains follows, all from one sample in a study of yellow fever vaccine responses in identical twins. TCRdb reprocessed the RT-PCR reads with MiXCR, giving one entry per CDR3 protein. The sample records several hundred distinct CDR3 sequences, 75% to 80% being singletons. The specimen was T cells from blood (PBMCs), unsorted or a sorted subset (not recorded which), collected before or after yellow fever vaccination (not recorded which). The receptors stem from a female donor who received the yellow fever vaccine. Both conserved end residues are part of each CDR3. The order of the fields is D gene, J gene, CDR3 length, clone size, V gene, CDR3 protein, CDR3 DNA. A D gene is named only where the DNA matches it firmly. Clone sizes are given selectively: once, few, many, or a class where the clone is expanded.

>TRBD1|TRBJ1-5|18|.|TRBV24-1
CAIPGTGGELSSNQPQHF
TGTGCCATACCCGGGACAGGGGGCGAGCTATCCAGCAATCAGCCCCAGCATTTT
>.|TRBJ1-1|12|once|TRBV30
CAWNPLYTEAFF
TGTGCCTGGAACCCCCTGTACACTGAAGCTTTCTTT
>TRBD1|TRBJ1-5|16|few|TRBV10-1
CASSDGDSYSNQPQHF
TGCGCCAGCAGTGATGGGGACAGCTATAGCAATCAGCCCCAGCATTTT
>.|TRBJ1-3|16|.|TRBV4-3
CASSQDAGSSGNTIYF
TGCGCCAGCAGCCAAGATGCCGGGAGTTCTGGAAACACCATATATTTT
>.|TRBJ2-2|15|.|TRBV4-1
CASSPNFQGTGELFF
TGCGCCAGCAGCCCAAATTTCCAGGGCACCGGGGAGCTGTTTTTT
>.|TRBJ1-2|14|.|TRBV6-4
CASSDLGIGYGYTF
TGTGCCAGCAGTGACCTGGGGATTGGTTATGGCTACACCTTC
>.|TRBJ1-1|12|.|TRBV30
CAWSVGVTEAFF
TGTGCCTGGAGTGTAGGGGTCACTGAAGCTTTCTTT
>.|TRBJ1-1|13|.|TRBV30
CAWSAIGSAEAFF
TGTGCCTGGAGTGCCATAGGGAGCGCTGAAGCTTTCTTT
>.|TRBJ2-1|15|.|TRBV15
CATSRPDSVDNEQFF
TGTGCCACCAGTCGACCGGACAGCGTTGACAATGAGCAGTTCTTC
>.|TRBJ1-5|15|.|TRBV12-3/TRBV12-4
CASKTAVYSNQPQHF
TGTGCCAGCAAAACGGCGGTCTATAGCAATCAGCCCCAGCATTTT
>TRBD1|TRBJ2-3|15|.|TRBV11-1
CASSVGDRAADTQYF
TGTGCCAGCAGCGTCGGGGACAGGGCTGCAGATACGCAGTATTTT
>.|TRBJ2-4|15|.|TRBV5-4
CASSSGQSAKNIQYF
TGTGCCAGCAGCTCTGGACAGTCAGCCAAAAACATTCAGTACTTC
>TRBD2|TRBJ2-7|17|few|TRBV5-4
CASSFWLAGVRNYEQYF
TGTGCCAGCAGCTTTTGGCTAGCGGGAGTGCGTAACTACGAGCAGTACTTC
>.|TRBJ2-1|16|.|TRBV11-2
CASRLYGGGRDNEQFF
TGTGCCAGCAGACTGTATGGGGGCGGGAGAGACAATGAGCAGTTCTTC
>.|TRBJ2-2|14|.|TRBV6-1
CASSGTRNTGELFF
TGTGCCAGCAGTGGGACAAGGAACACCGGGGAGCTGTTTTTT
>.|TRBJ2-2|16|.|TRBV11-2
CASPKMELGVTGELFF
TGTGCCAGCCCCAAAATGGAACTTGGGGTCACCGGGGAGCTGTTTTTT
>.|TRBJ1-2|14|once|TRBV6-5
CASSFTDESGGYTF
TGTGCCAGCAGTTTTACAGACGAATCAGGTGGCTACACCTTC
>.|TRBJ2-7|13|.|TRBV6-5
CASSYSIDNEQYF
TGTGCCAGCAGTTACTCGATAGACAACGAGCAGTACTTC
>.|TRBJ2-7|13|.|TRBV11-1
CASSTRLAYEQYF
TGTGCCAGCAGCACCCGACTAGCCTACGAGCAGTACTTC
>.|TRBJ1-4|13|.|TRBV29-1
CSVVSPNEEKLFF
TGCAGCGTTGTATCCCCTAATGAGGAAAAACTGTTTTTT
>.|TRBJ2-1|13|.|TRBV24-1
CATRDRLYNEQFF
TGTGCCACCAGGGACCGGCTATACAATGAGCAGTTCTTC
>.|TRBJ1-1|12|.|TRBV20-1
CSARQGGTEAFF
TGCAGTGCTAGACAGGGCGGTACTGAAGCTTTCTTT
>.|TRBJ2-3|14|.|TRBV20-1
CSATPSRHTDTQYF
TGCAGTGCTACCCCTAGCAGGCACACAGATACGCAGTATTTT
>.|TRBJ2-2|15|.|TRBV13
CASRRRDFPTGELFF
TGTGCCAGCAGGCGCCGGGACTTTCCCACCGGGGAGCTGTTTTTT
>.|TRBJ1-2|18|.|TRBV10-1
CASSAEGRVGNFNYGYTF
TGCGCCAGCAGTGCCGAGGGGAGGGTAGGTAACTTTAACTATGGCTACACCTTC
>.|TRBJ2-7|14|.|TRBV28
CASSLLTPSYEQYF
TGTGCCAGCAGTTTATTAACCCCTTCCTACGAGCAGTACTTC
>TRBD1|TRBJ1-5|14|few|TRBV5-6
CASSLRGPNQPQHF
TGTGCCAGCAGCTTGAGGGGGCCGAATCAGCCCCAGCATTTT
>.|TRBJ2-7|14|.|TRBV12-3/TRBV12-4
CASSTGADVYEQYF
TGTGCCAGCAGTACCGGTGCGGACGTGTACGAGCAGTACTTC
>.|TRBJ2-7|12|few|TRBV29-1
CSVEARAYEQYF
TGCAGCGTTGAAGCCAGAGCCTACGAGCAGTACTTC
>.|TRBJ2-7|15|.|TRBV7-3
CASSLTTRWIDEQYF
TGTGCCAGCAGCTTAACTACCCGCTGGATTGACGAGCAGTACTTC
>.|TRBJ1-5|13|.|TRBV4-3
CASSQEPSQPQHF
TGCGCCAGCAGCCAAGAGCCCAGTCAGCCCCAGCATTTT
>TRBD2|TRBJ2-7|14|.|TRBV12-3/TRBV12-4
CASSSVGLYYEQYF
TGTGCCAGCAGTTCGGTGGGACTATACTACGAGCAGTACTTC
>.|TRBJ1-5|14|.|TRBV2
CASSGWTSNQPQHF
TGTGCCAGCAGTGGGTGGACTAGCAATCAGCCCCAGCATTTT
>.|TRBJ2-5|14|.|TRBV15
CATSRVRAEETQYF
TGTGCCACCAGCAGAGTCCGGGCAGAAGAGACCCAGTACTTC
>.|TRBJ2-2|15|.|TRBV27
CASSLIQRNTGELFF
TGTGCCAGCAGTTTAATCCAGCGGAACACCGGGGAGCTGTTTTTT
>TRBD1|TRBJ1-1|19|.|TRBV7-6
CASSSRGAGGAVGGTEAFF
TGTGCCAGCAGCTCCCGGGGGGCAGGGGGCGCGGTAGGTGGAACTGAAGCTTTCTTT
>TRBD2|TRBJ2-1|15|.|TRBV11-1
CASSLAGLVHNEQFF
TGTGCCAGCAGTCTAGCGGGACTGGTCCACAATGAGCAGTTCTTC
>.|TRBJ2-1|14|.|TRBV20-1
CSARGSGQPNEQFF
TGCAGTGCTAGAGGAAGCGGTCAACCCAATGAGCAGTTCTTC
>.|TRBJ1-6|14|.|TRBV12-3/TRBV12-4
CASSLAGRLAPLHF
TGTGCCAGCAGTTTAGCGGGACGTCTCGCTCCCCTCCACTTT
>TRBD1|TRBJ2-7|14|.|TRBV4-1
CASSPRQGGYEQYF
TGCGCCAGCAGCCCGAGACAGGGTGGCTACGAGCAGTACTTC
>.|TRBJ2-3|14|once|TRBV2
CASSELEGTDTQYF
TGTGCCAGCAGTGAACTAGAAGGCACAGATACGCAGTATTTT
>.|TRBJ2-1|13|.|TRBV3-1
CASSQGAGVEQFF
TGTGCCAGCAGCCAAGGGGCAGGGGTTGAGCAGTTCTTC
>.|TRBJ1-1|13|.|TRBV10-1
CASSAHLNTEAFF
TGCGCCAGCAGTGCTCACCTGAACACTGAAGCTTTCTTT
>.|TRBJ1-1|14|.|TRBV7-2
CASSSGQMNTEAFF
TGTGCCAGCAGCTCCGGACAGATGAACACTGAAGCTTTCTTT
>TRBD1|TRBJ1-2|16|.|TRBV10-3
CAISPESGGQIYGYTF
TGTGCCATCAGCCCTGAATCAGGGGGGCAGATCTATGGCTACACCTTC
>TRBD1|TRBJ1-5|15|few|TRBV23-1
CASSQSQGVDQPQHF
TGCGCCAGCAGTCAATCACAGGGGGTGGATCAGCCCCAGCATTTT
>.|TRBJ2-2|15|.|TRBV15
CATSREGGNTGELFF
TGTGCCACCAGCAGAGAGGGAGGGAACACCGGGGAGCTGTTTTTT
>.|TRBJ1-2|15|.|TRBV10-1
CASSESADGTYGYTF
TGCGCCAGCAGTGAATCTGCGGACGGGACCTATGGCTACACCTTC
>.|TRBJ1-5|13|.|TRBV30
CAWRTEVNQPQHF
TGTGCCTGGAGGACCGAAGTCAATCAGCCCCAGCATTTT
>.|TRBJ1-1|14|.|TRBV12-3/TRBV12-4
CASSWNRFNTEAFF
TGTGCCAGCAGTTGGAACAGGTTTAACACTGAAGCTTTCTTT
>TRBD1|TRBJ2-2|17|once|TRBV20-1
CSAVFPSGQGITGELFF
TGCAGTGCCGTTTTCCCTTCGGGACAGGGGATTACCGGGGAGCTGTTTTTT
>.|TRBJ2-7|15|.|TRBV4-1
CASSQVISGSYEQYF
TGCGCCAGCAGCCAGGTTATAAGCGGTAGCTACGAGCAGTACTTC
>.|TRBJ2-1|14|.|TRBV10-1
CASSTGGGGNEQFF
TGCGCCAGCAGCACAGGGGGGGGAGGGAATGAGCAGTTCTTC
>.|TRBJ2-1|12|.|TRBV7-6
CASSKTAHEQFF
TGTGCCAGCAGCAAGACAGCACATGAGCAGTTCTTC